This record looks at one T cell receptor delta chain sequence and its context. Its matching antigen is unknown. The protein TCRdb lists belongs to a much larger clone and differs from this DNA's translation at residue 19, which points to a read error; the protein shown is made from the DNA. These data come from a study of γδ T cells in repeated Plasmodium falciparum infection. Study in general: The natural-infection arm compared Malian children under seasonal malaria with matched Australian children. The study, taken as a whole, reports: Vgamma9/Vdelta2+ T cells showed a stable polyclonal repertoire with shared TCRgamma sequences. Waves of new clonotype selection appeared after repeated controlled infections in Vdelta2-negative, largely Vdelta1+, gammadelta T cells.

Bulk repertoires came from Vgamma9/Vdelta2+ or Vdelta2-negative gammadelta T cells flow-sorted from PBMC. The CDR3 covers 21 residues. From germline, CDR1 is TSWWSYY and CDR2 QGS. Both TRG and TRD chains were sequenced from each sorted sample. TCRdb re-called the multiplex PCR reads with CATT. Here the sample spans some 100,000 delta-chain clones, more than 1.4% being singletons. The source is a pool of human donors (malaria-infected and uninfected, not separated). What was sequenced was gamma-delta T cells from blood. The J gene has no call, while the V gene is TRDV1; TRDD3, as called in the table, went unchecked against the DNA. Here the CDR3 reads CALGELSTYAFNMPYTDKPIF. The CDR3 DNA sequence: TGTGCTCTTGGGGAACTAAGTACCTACGCCTTCAACATGCCGTACACCGATAAACCCATCTTT.